The clone carrying this T cell receptor beta chain was recorded a few times. This sample was included in a study of blood T cell repertoires in COVID-19. In the study overall: Spain, Italy and the United States supplied samples that represented acute and convalescent COVID-19.

Some clones are missing from TCRdb's copy, which holds only in-frame ones; the method was immunoSEQ multiplex PCR. The sample yields roughly 200,000 clones, 70% to 90% seen once. Germline V gene lookup returns CDR1 SGHTA and CDR2 FQGNSA. The CDR3 runs 11 residues. V lost 6 bases and J lost 10, with 13 bases in between. The chain is built from TRBV7-2 and TRBJ2-7, with D perhaps TRBD1 (5 bases). The sequenced sample was peripheral blood. The clonotype was recovered from a woman in her late teens or twenties who had recovered from COVID-19. CDR3 coding DNA: TGTGCCAGCAGTCCAGGGTATGAACAGTACTTC. It specifies CASSPGYEQYF.